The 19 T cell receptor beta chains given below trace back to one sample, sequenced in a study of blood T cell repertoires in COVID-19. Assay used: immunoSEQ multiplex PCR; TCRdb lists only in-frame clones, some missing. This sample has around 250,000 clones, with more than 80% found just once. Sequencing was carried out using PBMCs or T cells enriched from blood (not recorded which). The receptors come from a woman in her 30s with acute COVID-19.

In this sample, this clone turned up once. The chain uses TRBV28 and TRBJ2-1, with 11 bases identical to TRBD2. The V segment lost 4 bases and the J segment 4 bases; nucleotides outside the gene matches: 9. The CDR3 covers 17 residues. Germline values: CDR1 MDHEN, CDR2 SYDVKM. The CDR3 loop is CASSSSLTSGDYNEQFF. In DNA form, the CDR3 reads TGTGCCAGCAGTTCTTCATTGACTAGCGGGGATTACAATGAGCAGTTCTTC.

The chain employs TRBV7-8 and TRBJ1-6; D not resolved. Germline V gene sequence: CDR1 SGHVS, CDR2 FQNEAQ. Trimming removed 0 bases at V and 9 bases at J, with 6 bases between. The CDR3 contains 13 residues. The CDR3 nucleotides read TGTGCCAGCAGCTTAGCGGACTTTTCACCCCTCCACTTT. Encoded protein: CASSLADFSPLHF.

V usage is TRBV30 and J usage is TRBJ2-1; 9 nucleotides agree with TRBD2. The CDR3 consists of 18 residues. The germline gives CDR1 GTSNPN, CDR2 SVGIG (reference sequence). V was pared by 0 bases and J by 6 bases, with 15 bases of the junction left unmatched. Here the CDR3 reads CAWSVSGYAGGFGNEQFF. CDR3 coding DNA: TGTGCCTGGAGTGTCAGTGGTTATGCGGGAGGGTTCGGCAATGAGCAGTTCTTC.

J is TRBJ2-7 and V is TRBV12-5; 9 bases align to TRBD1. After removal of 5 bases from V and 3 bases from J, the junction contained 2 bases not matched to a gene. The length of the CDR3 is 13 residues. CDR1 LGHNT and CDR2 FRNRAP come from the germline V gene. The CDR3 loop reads CASGPGQGYEQYF. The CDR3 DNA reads TGTGCTAGTGGTCCGGGACAGGGCTACGAGCAGTACTTC.

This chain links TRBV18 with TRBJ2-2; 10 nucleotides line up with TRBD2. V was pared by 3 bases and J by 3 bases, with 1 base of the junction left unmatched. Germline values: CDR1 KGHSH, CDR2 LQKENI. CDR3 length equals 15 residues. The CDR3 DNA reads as TGTGCCAGCTCACCCGGGACTAGCGACACCGGGGAGCTGTTTTTT. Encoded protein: CASSPGTSDTGELFF.

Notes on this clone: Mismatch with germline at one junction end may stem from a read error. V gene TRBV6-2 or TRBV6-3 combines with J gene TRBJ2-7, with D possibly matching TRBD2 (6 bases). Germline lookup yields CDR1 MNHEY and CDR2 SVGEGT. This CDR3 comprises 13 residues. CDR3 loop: CASSYPGAYGQYF. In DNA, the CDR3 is TGTGCCAGCAGTTACCCGGGAGCCTACGGGCAGTACTTC.

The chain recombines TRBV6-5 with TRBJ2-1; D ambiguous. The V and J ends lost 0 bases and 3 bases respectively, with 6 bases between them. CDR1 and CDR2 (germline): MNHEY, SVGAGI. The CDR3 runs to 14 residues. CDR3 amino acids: CASSYSIGYNEQFF. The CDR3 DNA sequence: TGTGCCAGCAGTTACTCGATCGGCTACAATGAGCAGTTCTTC.

This CDR3 reads CASSEAGTASYEQYF. The CDR3 DNA reads as TGTGCCAGCAGTGAAGCCGGGACAGCTTCCTACGAGCAGTACTTC. The chain combines TRBV6-1 with TRBJ2-7, with 7 bases fitting TRBD1. V was pared by 0 bases and J by 1 base, with 3 bases of the junction left unmatched. This CDR3 has 15 residues. Germline assignment: CDR1 MNHNS and CDR2 SASEGT.

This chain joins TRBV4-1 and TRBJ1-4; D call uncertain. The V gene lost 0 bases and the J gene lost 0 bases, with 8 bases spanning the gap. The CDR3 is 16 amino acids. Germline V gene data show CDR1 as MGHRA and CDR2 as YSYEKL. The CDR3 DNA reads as TGCGCCAGCAGCCAAGAGTACTCCCCAACTAATGAAAAACTGTTTTTT. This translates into CASSQEYSPTNEKLFF.

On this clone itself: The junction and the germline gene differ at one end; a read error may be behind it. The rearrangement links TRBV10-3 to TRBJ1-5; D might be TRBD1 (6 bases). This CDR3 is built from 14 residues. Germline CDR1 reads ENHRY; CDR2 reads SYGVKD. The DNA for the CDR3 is TGTGCCGTCAGAGATCCAGGGGACCATCAGCCCCAGCATTTT. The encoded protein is CAVRDPGDHQPQHF.

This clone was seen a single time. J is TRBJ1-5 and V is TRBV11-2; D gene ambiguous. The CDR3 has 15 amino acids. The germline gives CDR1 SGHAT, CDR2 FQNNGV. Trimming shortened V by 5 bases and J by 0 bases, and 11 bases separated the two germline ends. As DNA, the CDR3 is TGTGCCAGCAGCCCGAGCCAATATAGCAATCAGCCCCAGCATTTT. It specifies CASSPSQYSNQPQHF.

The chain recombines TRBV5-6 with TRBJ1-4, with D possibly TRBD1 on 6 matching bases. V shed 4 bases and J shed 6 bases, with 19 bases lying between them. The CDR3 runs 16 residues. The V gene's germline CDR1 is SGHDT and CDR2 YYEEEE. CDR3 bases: TGTGCCAGCAGCAAGAGAGGACAGATTGTTTATGAAAAACTGTTTTTT. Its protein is CASSKRGQIVYEKLFF.

CDR3 region: CASSSGAGYNEQFF. CDR3 nucleotide sequence: TGTGCCAGCAGTTCTGGAGCTGGGTACAATGAGCAGTTCTTC. The V and J genes are TRBV28 and TRBJ2-1; D not certain. The length of the CDR3 is 14 residues. The V gene lost 4 bases and the J gene lost 4 bases, with 11 bases spanning the gap. Germline V gene data show CDR1 as MDHEN and CDR2 as SYDVKM. Filled out from reference TRBV28 and TRBJ2-1, the complete variable domain reads DVKVTQSSRYLVKRTGEKVFLECVQDMDHENMFWYRQDPGLGLRLIYFSYDVKMKEKGDIPEGYSVSREKKERFSLILESASTNQTSMYLCASSSGAGYNEQFFGPGTRLTVL.

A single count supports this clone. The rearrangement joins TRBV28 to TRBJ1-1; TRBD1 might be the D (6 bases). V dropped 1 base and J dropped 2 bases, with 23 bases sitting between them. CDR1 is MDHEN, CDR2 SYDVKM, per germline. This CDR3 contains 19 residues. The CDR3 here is CASSLSPTRFGGANTEAFF. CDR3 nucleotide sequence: TGTGCCAGCAGTTTATCCCCAACTAGGTTTGGGGGCGCTAACACTGAAGCTTTCTTT.

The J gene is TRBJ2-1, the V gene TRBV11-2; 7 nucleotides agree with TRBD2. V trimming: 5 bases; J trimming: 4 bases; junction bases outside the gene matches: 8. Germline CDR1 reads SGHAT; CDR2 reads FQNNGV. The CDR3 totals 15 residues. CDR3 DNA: TGTGCCAGCAGCCTTGCGGGACTACCTTACAATGAGCAGTTCTTC. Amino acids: CASSLAGLPYNEQFF. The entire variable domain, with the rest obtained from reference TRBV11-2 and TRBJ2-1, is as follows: EAGVAQSPRYKIIEKRQSVAFWCNPISGHATLYWYQQILGQGPKLLIQFQNNGVVDDSQLPKDRFSAERLKGVDSTLKIQPAKLEDSAVYLCASSLAGLPYNEQFFGPGTRLTVL.

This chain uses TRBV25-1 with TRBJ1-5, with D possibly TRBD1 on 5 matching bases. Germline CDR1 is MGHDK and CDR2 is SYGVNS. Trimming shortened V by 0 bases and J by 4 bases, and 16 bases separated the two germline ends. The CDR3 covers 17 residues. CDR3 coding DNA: TGTGCCAGCAGTGAATATGGGGCAGGACTAAAAAATCAGCCCCAGCATTTT. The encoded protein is CASSEYGAGLKNQPQHF.

The CDR3 protein is CASSMPTPYSGPDSTDTQYF. Written as DNA, the CDR3 is TGTGCCAGTAGTATGCCGACACCTTACTCAGGGCCGGATAGCACAGATACGCAGTATTTT. The chain carries TRBV19 and TRBJ2-3; a weak D match, TRBD1 (5 bases). CDR1 and CDR2 (germline): LNHDA, SQIVND (reference sequence). Trimming removed 3 bases from V and 0 bases from J, with 25 bases in between. This CDR3 comprises 20 residues.

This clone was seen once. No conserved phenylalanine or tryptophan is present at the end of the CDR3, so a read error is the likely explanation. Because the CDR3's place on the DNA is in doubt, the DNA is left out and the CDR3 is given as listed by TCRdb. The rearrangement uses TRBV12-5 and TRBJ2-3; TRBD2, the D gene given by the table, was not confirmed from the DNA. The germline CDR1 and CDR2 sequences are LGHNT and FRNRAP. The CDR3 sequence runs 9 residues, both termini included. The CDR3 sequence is CASGSGPGG.

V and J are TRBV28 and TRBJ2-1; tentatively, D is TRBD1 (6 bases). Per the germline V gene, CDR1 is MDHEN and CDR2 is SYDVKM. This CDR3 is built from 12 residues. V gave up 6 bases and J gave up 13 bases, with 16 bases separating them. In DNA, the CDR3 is TGTGCCAGCAGCTTACAGGGATTGGACCAGTTCTTC. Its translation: CASSLQGLDQFF.